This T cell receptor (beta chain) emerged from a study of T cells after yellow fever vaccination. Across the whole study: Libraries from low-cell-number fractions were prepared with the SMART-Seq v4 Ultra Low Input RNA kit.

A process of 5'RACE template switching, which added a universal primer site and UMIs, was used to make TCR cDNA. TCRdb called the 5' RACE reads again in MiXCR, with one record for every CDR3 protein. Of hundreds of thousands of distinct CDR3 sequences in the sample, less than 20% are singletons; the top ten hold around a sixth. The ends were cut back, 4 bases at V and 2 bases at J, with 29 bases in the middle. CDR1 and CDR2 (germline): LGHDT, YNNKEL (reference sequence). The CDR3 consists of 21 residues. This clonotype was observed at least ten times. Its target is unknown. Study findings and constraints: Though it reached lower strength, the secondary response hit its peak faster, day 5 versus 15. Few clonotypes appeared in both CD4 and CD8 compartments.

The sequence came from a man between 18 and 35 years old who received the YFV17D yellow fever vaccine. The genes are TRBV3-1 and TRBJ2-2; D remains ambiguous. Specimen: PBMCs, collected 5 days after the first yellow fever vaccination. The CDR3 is CASSPTPGTTRRSTNTGELFF. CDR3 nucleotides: TGTGCCAGCAGCCCTACCCCGGGCACCACCAGGAGAAGTACAAACACCGGGGAGCTGTTTTTT.